Given below is one T cell receptor beta chain in context. Sequencing was performed with immunoSEQ multiplex PCR; in TCRdb, only in-frame clones are kept and a portion is missing. Altogether about 150,000 clones are present, 85% to 90% being singletons, with the ten largest covering about 2.1%. This sample was taken from a study of blood T cell repertoires in COVID-19. Study-wide context: Sources were T cells, B-cell-depleted T cells, or PBMCs; the material itself was cDNA or gDNA.

The CDR3 is 12 residues long. Looked up from germline, CDR1 is MGHDK and CDR2 is SYGVNS. V was trimmed by 5 bases and J by 2 bases, leaving 5 bases between them. Sequenced input: peripheral blood. The chain combines TRBV25-1 with TRBJ2-3, with unresolved D. The receptor's source is a man aged 45-65 years who had recovered from COVID-19. As DNA, the CDR3 is TGTGCCAGCAGTTCCCTCACAGATACGCAGTATTTT. Its protein is CASSSLTDTQYF.